A selection of T cell receptor beta chains follows, all from one sample in a study of cytomegalovirus exposure and HLA in healthy donors. The protocol was immunoSEQ multiplex PCR, while the TCRdb copy is restricted to in-frame clones and leaves out a portion. This table holds 56,000 or so clones. Sequenced sample: PBMCs. The receptors originated from a man aged 40-49 years in good health and CMV-seropositive. Both conserved end residues are part of each CDR3.

V: TRBV4-2
J: TRBJ1-5
CDR3: CASSQEVGQGNQPQHF

V: TRBV30
J: TRBJ1-5
CDR3: CAWSFGQGSQPQHF

V: TRBV6-5
J: TRBJ1-6
CDR3: CASSYRGINSPLHF

V: TRBV5-1
J: TRBJ1-1
CDR3: CASSYNGGGNTEAFF

V: TRBV28
J: TRBJ2-1
CDR3: CASSLPGLGSGGEQFF

V: TRBV9
J: TRBJ2-7
CDR3: CASSTSTGRDEQYF

V: TRBV5-1
J: TRBJ2-2
CDR3: CAPRFGGLVRAFTGELFF

V: TRBV7-5
J: TRBJ2-3
CDR3: CARSLALPRDTQYF

V: TRBV7-9
J: TRBJ2-7
CDR3: CASSLALLAGGGEQYF

V: TRBV9
J: TRBJ2-4
CDR3: CASSTLEDIQYF

V: TRBV28
J: TRBJ2-7
CDR3: CASSRPVLAYEQYF

V: TRBV7-2
J: TRBJ1-1
CDR3: CASSPAGADTEAFF

V: TRBV4-3
J: TRBJ1-2
CDR3: CASSQQTGPANYGYTF

V: TRBV28
J: TRBJ1-2
CDR3: CAMRSLNYGYTF

V: TRBV6-1
J: TRBJ2-7
CDR3: CASSDFPSYEQYF

V: TRBV5-1
J: TRBJ1-4
CDR3: CASSLDGRGNEKLFF

V: TRBV29-1
J: TRBJ2-3
CDR3: CSGHTDTQYF

V: TRBV7-2
J: TRBJ2-1
CDR3: CASSPDRGLYNEQFF

V: TRBV30
J: TRBJ1-2
CDR3: CAGRGDNGYTF

V: TRBV9
J: TRBJ2-1
CDR3: CASNGLAGPNNEQFF

V: TRBV2
J: TRBJ2-2
CDR3: CASSGWGLGGELFF

V: TRBV15
J: TRBJ1-5
CDR3: CATSGQYQPQHF

V: TRBV28
J: TRBJ2-7
CDR3: CASSLFVGREQYF

V: TRBV7-8
J: TRBJ2-7
CDR3: CASSPRGSPGGGSEQYF

V: TRBV28
J: TRBJ2-7
CDR3: CASSPDNYEQYF

V: TRBV9
J: TRBJ1-1
CDR3: CASSGGQAMNTEAFF

V: TRBV7-3
J: TRBJ2-7
CDR3: CASSLTEGYEQYF

V: TRBV18
J: TRBJ1-1
CDR3: CASSAGGGTEAFF

V: TRBV5-6
J: TRBJ2-5
CDR3: CASSLKSTRPGETQYF